The 32 T cell receptor beta chains reported below all come from one sample, sequenced in a study of regulatory T cells in long-lasting Graves disease. Sequencing libraries for TCR beta were prepared with iRepertoire HTBI primers and Arm-PCR of CDR3 regions. TCRdb reanalysed the multiplex PCR reads using MiXCR and keeps one entry per CDR3 protein. The table shows hundreds of thousands of distinct CDR3 sequences, with around an eighth occurring only once. Documented time point: newly diagnosed GD, antithyroid drugs for less than 3 months. PBMC-derived RNA was used for the TCR library. This sample also belongs to another study, concerning T cells in Graves' hyperthyroidism and ophthalmopathy.

The material was peripheral blood mononuclear cells (PBMCs), obtained at new diagnosis, from a patient treated with antithyroid drugs. Receptors were obtained from a man aged 25-40 years with Graves disease.

The chain links TRBV30 to TRBJ2-5, with a possible D match to TRBD1 (5 bases). Per germline, CDR1 GTSNPN and CDR2 SVGIG (reference sequence). V was clipped by 1 base and J by 4 bases, with 10 bases between them. The CDR3 spans 13 residues. This CDR3 is CAWSGQLRETQYF. The CDR3 region has the DNA TGTGCCTGGAGTGGACAGCTGCGAGAGACCCAGTACTTC.

This clonotype was observed many times. The chain has TRBV29-1 and TRBJ2-3, with D perhaps given as TRBD1 or TRBD2 (5 bases each). The CDR3 has 13 amino acids. Germline loops: CDR1 SQVTM, CDR2 ANQGSEA. The V and J ends lost 4 bases and 3 bases respectively, with 11 bases between them. CDR3 loop: CSVVRDETDTQYF. The CDR3 nucleotides are TGCAGCGTTGTCAGGGACGAGACAGATACGCAGTATTTT.

This clonotype was counted ten times or more. The V gene is TRBV5-5, the J gene TRBJ2-1, with 10 bases identical to TRBD1. CDR1 and CDR2 from the germline V gene are SGHKS and YYEKEE (reference sequence). The CDR3 covers 14 residues. The V and J ends lost 6 bases and 4 bases, in that order; junction bases with no gene match: 4. The CDR3 coding sequence is TGTGCCAGCACCCGGGACAGGGGTTACAATGAGCAGTTCTTC. Amino acid sequence: CASTRDRGYNEQFF.

The gene calls are TRBV27 and TRBJ2-4; the match to TRBD2 covers 11 bases. Germline assignment: CDR1 MNHEY and CDR2 SMNVEV (reference sequence). V trimming: 4 bases; J trimming: 0 bases; junction bases outside the gene matches: 11. The CDR3 has 19 amino acids. This chain's CDR3 is CASSSSGRYSILAKNIQYF. The CDR3 coding sequence is TGTGCCAGCAGTTCTAGCGGGAGGTACTCCATTCTAGCCAAAAACATTCAGTACTTC.

As for this clonotype: An end of the junction does not agree with germline; a read error may underlie this. The chain joins TRBV20-1 to TRBJ1-1; a weak D match, TRBD1 (6 bases). Germline V CDR1 and CDR2: DFQATT, SNEGSKA (reference sequence). The CDR3 covers 13 residues. The DNA of the CDR3 is TGCAGTGCGTTGGACAGCTCGAACACTGAAACTTTCTTT. This translates into CSALDSSNTETFF.

This clonotype has at least ten counts. The rearrangement uses TRBV6-5 and TRBJ2-7; TRBD2 agrees at 12 bases. Trimming cost V 2 bases and J 7 bases; bases outside gene matches: 3. The CDR3 has 14 residues. CDR1 is MNHEY and CDR2 is SVGAGI in the germline V gene. CDR3: CASSYGLAGGEQYF. In DNA form, the CDR3 reads TGTGCCAGCAGTTACGGCCTAGCGGGAGGGGAGCAGTACTTC.

This clonotype was seen a single time. It may be a read error: a sequence one base away is much more abundant. The chain combines TRBV20-1 with TRBJ2-3, with D possibly matching TRBD2 (6 bases). The DNA matches TRBJ2-5 better at its end, which makes the J call doubtful. This CDR3 has 13 amino acids. Germline V lookup: CDR1 DFQATT, CDR2 SNEGSKA (reference sequence). The CDR3 coding sequence is TGCAGTGCTGGGGACCTAGGAGGGAAGACCCAGTACTTC. This codes for CSAGDLGGKTQYF.

The J gene is TRBJ2-1, the V gene TRBV18; a possible D gene is TRBD2 (6 bases). Germline V gene sequence: CDR1 KGHSH, CDR2 LQKENI. The CDR3 extends over 16 amino acids. V was cut by 3 bases and J by 6 bases, with 18 bases left in between. CDR3 sequence reads: CASSPASRVEGNEQFF. CDR3 coding DNA: TGTGCCAGCTCACCCGCATCGAGGGTGGAGGGCAATGAGCAGTTCTTC.

This clonotype has at least ten counts. The rearrangement uses TRBV20-1 and TRBJ2-2, with 10 bases aligning to TRBD2. From germline, CDR1 is DFQATT and CDR2 SNEGSKA (reference sequence). The junction had 1 base not matched to a gene; V was cut back by 5 bases and J by 4 bases. The CDR3 is 13 amino acids. The CDR3 protein is CSAASGSTGELFF. CDR3 bases: TGCAGTGCTGCTAGCGGGAGCACCGGGGAGCTGTTTTTT.

This clonotype has only a few counts. The rearrangement joins TRBV5-6 to TRBJ2-1, with D possibly called TRBD1 or TRBD2 (5 bases each). V was clipped by 4 bases and J by 6 bases, with 20 bases between them. The CDR3 runs 16 residues. From germline, CDR1 is SGHDT and CDR2 YYEEEE. The CDR3 DNA follows: TGTGCCAGCAGCCCGGGACCCCGAGTCCGAGGCAATGAGCAGTTCTTC. This gives the protein CASSPGPRVRGNEQFF.

This clonotype was recorded many times. The CDR3 loop reads CASSLVSTGSDTQYF. CDR3 sequence (DNA): TGTGCCAGCAGCTTAGTTTCAACAGGGTCAGATACGCAGTATTTT. V gene TRBV7-8 combines with J gene TRBJ2-3, with D perhaps matching TRBD1 (6 bases). V shed 1 base and J shed 4 bases, with 12 bases lying between them. Germline-derived CDR1 and CDR2 are SGHVS and FQNEAQ. The CDR3 length is 15 residues.

The V call is TRBV5-1, the J call TRBJ2-4; 7 positions agree with TRBD1. After removal of 2 bases from V and 0 bases from J, the junction contained 5 bases not matched to a gene. Germline assignment: CDR1 SGHRS and CDR2 YFSETQ. The CDR3 totals 16 residues. The CDR3 sequence: CASSFGTVVAKNIQYF. The DNA of the CDR3 is TGCGCCAGCAGCTTCGGGACAGTTGTAGCCAAAAACATTCAGTACTTC.

J is TRBJ2-5 and V is TRBV7-6, with D perhaps TRBD1 or TRBD2 (7 bases each). Germline CDR1 SGHVS, CDR2 FNYEAQ. V was cut by 6 bases and J by 0 bases, with 26 bases left in between. The CDR3 runs to 19 residues. In DNA form, the CDR3 reads TGTGCCAGCAGGCGCAGGGGGGGCCTAAGAGAGTCTTACCAAGAGACCCAGTACTTC. Its protein is CASRRRGGLRESYQETQYF.

This clonotype was picked up many times. The chain uses TRBV7-9 and TRBJ2-1, with a tentative D call TRBD2 (6 bases). This CDR3 is 15 amino acids long. From germline, CDR1 is SEHNR and CDR2 FQNEAQ (reference sequence). The V and J ends lost 7 bases and 7 bases respectively, with 20 bases between them. CDR3 sequence: CASTGGGILTNEQFF. In nucleotides, the CDR3 is TGTGCCAGCACCGGTGGGGGGATCCTTACAAATGAGCAGTTCTTC. The full variable domain, in which reference TRBV7-9 and TRBJ2-1 provide the parts outside the CDR3, is DTGVSQNPRHKITKRGQNVTFRCDPISEHNRLYWYRQTLGQGPEFLTYFQNEAQLEKSRLLSDRFSAERPKGSFSTLEIQRTEQGDSAMYLCASTGGGILTNEQFFGPGTRLTVL.

This clonotype came up many times. The chain couples TRBV20-1 to TRBJ1-3, with 9 bases that match TRBD1. CDR3 length: 14 residues. CDR1 DFQATT and CDR2 SNEGSKA come from the germline V gene (reference sequence). Unmatched junction bases numbered 4, after V lost 5 bases and J lost 2 bases. CDR3 nucleotides: TGCAGTGCTGTTACAGGGGGCCCTGGAAACACCATATATTTT. Amino acids: CSAVTGGPGNTIYF.

The J gene is TRBJ1-2, the V gene TRBV3-1, with 7 nucleotides matching TRBD1. In germline, CDR1 is LGHDT, CDR2 YNNKEL (reference sequence). V gave up 3 bases and J gave up 6 bases; unmatched junction bases: 1. The CDR3 is 12 residues long. The CDR3 region is CASSHRGDGYTF. CDR3 in DNA: TGTGCCAGCAGCCACAGGGGGGATGGCTACACCTTC.

Many counts were recorded for this clonotype. The chain carries TRBV6-1 and TRBJ1-2; D gene unclear. Trimming cost V 8 bases and J 6 bases, with 13 bases left between them. CDR1 and CDR2 from the germline V gene are MNHNS and SASEGT. The CDR3 runs to 12 residues. The CDR3 coding sequence is TGTGCCAGCTCCGGAGTGGTGGATGGCTACACCTTC. It yields the protein CASSGVVDGYTF.

In this sample, this clonotype turned up many times. V usage is TRBV28 and J usage is TRBJ1-2; D is unclear. Germline lookup yields CDR1 MDHEN and CDR2 SYDVKM. The length of the CDR3 is 13 residues. V was trimmed by 5 bases and J by 10 bases, leaving 17 bases between them. The CDR3 DNA sequence: TGTGCCAGCAGTGTAGAAGGGCCAGTAGTCTACACCTTC. This codes for CASSVEGPVVYTF.

This clonotype has a count of ten or more. The V gene is TRBV12-3 or TRBV12-4, the J gene TRBJ2-1; no definite D call. V lost 6 bases to trimming and J lost 4 bases, with 10 bases between them. This CDR3 spans 13 amino acids. The CDR3 nucleotides are TGTGCCAGCAGCCTCGGAGAATACAATGAGCAGTTCTTC. This encodes CASSLGEYNEQFF.

This clonotype was observed a single time. The chain is built from TRBV3-1 and TRBJ2-7, with D unresolved. The V end lost 8 bases, the J end lost 2 bases, and 13 bases lay between the germline ends. CDR3 length: 13 amino acids. Germline CDR1 LGHDT, CDR2 YNNKEL (reference sequence). The CDR3 protein is CASGAWGPYEQYF. For the CDR3, the DNA is TGTGCCAGCGGCGCGTGGGGTCCCTACGAGCAGTACTTC.

The sample holds a few counts of this clonotype. The J gene is TRBJ2-1, the V gene TRBV4-1; D may correspond to TRBD1 or TRBD2 (5 bases each). The germline CDR1 and CDR2 sequences are MGHRA and YSYEKL. Deletions cut 3 bases from V and 14 bases from J, with 14 bases between. This CDR3 region has 12 residues. As DNA, the CDR3 is TGCGCCAGCAGCCACGTCCTCGGGACGGAGTTCTTC. As protein: CASSHVLGTEFF.

V usage is TRBV19 and J usage is TRBJ2-5; 8 bases match TRBD1. Per germline, CDR1 LNHDA and CDR2 SQIVND (reference sequence). The CDR3 extends over 14 amino acids. V lost 5 bases and J lost 3; bases outside the gene matches: 5. This CDR3 reads CASSSPDREETQYF. The CDR3 DNA reads as TGTGCCAGTAGTTCCCCGGACAGGGAAGAGACCCAGTACTTC.

This clonotype was found many times. The chain has TRBV6-1 and TRBJ2-5, with 13 nucleotides matching TRBD2. The V gene's germline CDR1 is MNHNS and CDR2 SASEGT. After removal of 7 bases from V and 5 bases from J, the junction contained 4 bases not matched to a gene. The CDR3 is 14 amino acids. The chain's CDR3 is CASKGTSGMETQYF. The CDR3 region has the DNA TGTGCCAGCAAAGGGACTAGCGGGATGGAGACCCAGTACTTC.

A few counts support this clonotype. The chain links TRBV24-1 to TRBJ2-2; 12 bases map to TRBD1. Germline V CDR1 and CDR2: KGHDR, SFDVKD. This CDR3 region has 16 residues. With 7 bases clipped from V and 7 bases from J, the junction kept 9 bases outside the gene matches. The CDR3 nucleotides read TGTGCCACCAGCGATCCGGGACAGGGGGCGATCGGGGAGCTGTTTTTT. Translating gives CATSDPGQGAIGELFF.

This clonotype was observed many times. This CDR3 is CASRGAGGNTDTQYF. CDR3 DNA sequence: TGTGCCAGCCGGGGAGCGGGAGGAAACACAGATACGCAGTATTTT. The rearrangement uses TRBV12-3 or TRBV12-4 and TRBJ2-3, with 9 positions matching TRBD2. This CDR3 region has 15 residues. Germline trimming cut 8 bases from V and 2 bases from J; bases unmatched to any gene: 8.

There are many counts of this clonotype. The CDR3 DNA reads as TGTGCCAGCCACCCTCAGACTAGCGGGAGCCTTTACAATGAGCAGTTCTTC. This encodes CASHPQTSGSLYNEQFF. V usage is TRBV12-3 or TRBV12-4 and J usage is TRBJ2-1; the match to TRBD2 covers 12 bases. V lost 8 bases and J lost 4; bases outside the gene matches: 12. The CDR3 has 17 residues.

Only a few counts were recorded for this clonotype. The chain employs TRBV3-1 and TRBJ2-7, with a weak D call TRBD2 (7 bases). Trimming removed 3 bases from V and 3 bases from J, with 18 bases in between. The CDR3 is 16 residues long. Germline CDR1 LGHDT, CDR2 YNNKEL (reference sequence). In DNA form, the CDR3 reads TGTGCCAGCAGCCACCCGGGGGGCGGGGACCTCTACGAGCAGTACTTC. It encodes CASSHPGGGDLYEQYF.

Here the CDR3 DNA reads TGTGCCACCAGGCGGACAGGGGACACAGATACGCAGTATTTT. As protein: CATRRTGDTDTQYF. The chain couples TRBV24-1 to TRBJ2-3; 9 positions match TRBD1. Germline V gene data show CDR1 as KGHDR and CDR2 as SFDVKD. The CDR3 extends over 14 amino acids. The ends lost 7 bases at V and 2 bases at J; junction bases unmatched: 3.

About this clonotype: A read error is possible here, since a much larger clone lies one base away. V is TRBV30 and J is TRBJ1-3; 7 nucleotides align to TRBD1. The CDR3 has 15 amino acids. Germline V CDR1 and CDR2: GTSNPN, SVGIG (reference sequence). The CDR3 loop is CAWVKGQYSGNTIHF. Here the CDR3 DNA reads TGTGCCTGGGTAAAGGGACAGTACTCTGGAAACACCATACATTTT.

CDR3 in amino acids: CASSQGAVAVYEQYF. CDR3 coding DNA: TGTGCCAGTAGTCAGGGAGCCGTGGCTGTTTACGAGCAGTACTTC. The chain carries TRBV19 and TRBJ2-7; D assignment may be TRBD1 or TRBD2 (5 bases each). The V end was cut by 5 bases, the J end by 4 bases, with 18 bases between. CDR3 length: 15 amino acids. The germline gives CDR1 LNHDA, CDR2 SQIVND (reference sequence).

This clonotype was detected ten times or more. V usage is TRBV6-2 or TRBV6-3 and J usage is TRBJ2-1; D is undetermined. Germline lookup yields CDR1 MNHEY and CDR2 SVGEGT. V was shortened by 8 bases and J by 5 bases, with 19 bases between the two germline ends. This CDR3 contains 15 residues. The DNA of the CDR3 is TGTGCCAGCTCGACCGCCCCCGCGGCAAACAATGAGCAGTTCTTC. Encoded protein: CASSTAPAANNEQFF.

Of note for this clonotype: Being one base from a much bigger clone, this may be a read error. This chain links TRBV20-1 with TRBJ2-2; TRBD2 is a possible D gene (5 bases). This CDR3 has 12 residues. Germline V gene sequence: CDR1 DFQATT, CDR2 SNEGSKA (reference sequence). CDR3 loop: CSALHNTGELSF. Written as DNA, the CDR3 is TGCAGTGCTCTGCACAACACCGGGGAGCTGTCTTTT.